One sample yielded the 27 T cell receptor beta chains listed below, sequenced in a study of cytomegalovirus exposure and HLA in healthy donors (TCRdb year 2017). Libraries were prepared through the immunoSEQ multiplex PCR assay. For the multiplex PCR, a mixture combining 60 forward primers for TCR Vbeta segments and 13 reverse primers for TCR Jbeta segments was used. TCRdb obtained this table from immuneACCESS and retained in-frame rearrangements with V and J assigned. These tables miss some clones; where compared with another copy, unresolved V genes account for less than half of the shortfall, and the remainder is unexplained. This sample has 100,000 or so clones in its table, and about three quarters of those were observed once. Together, the top ten hold 12% of the sample. Sequencing used PBMCs. The receptors originated from a middle-aged woman in good health and CMV-seropositive.

The V call is TRBV4-1, the J call TRBJ2-7; TRBD2 matches 9 bases. Germline lookup yields CDR1 MGHRA and CDR2 YSYEKL. This CDR3 is built from 16 residues. V shed 3 bases, J shed 2 bases, and the junction held 8 bases outside the gene matches. In nucleotides, the CDR3 is TGCGCCAGCAGCCACTTGGGACTAGCCCTAACCTACGAGCAGTACTTC. Residues: CASSHLGLALTYEQYF.

J is TRBJ2-6 and V is TRBV6-1; D perhaps matches TRBD2 (5 bases). Germline assignment: CDR1 MNHNS and CDR2 SASEGT. V was shortened by 2 bases and J by 4 bases, with 9 bases between the two germline ends. This CDR3 comprises 15 residues. This CDR3 reads CASSENPGGANVLTF. The CDR3 nucleotides read TGTGCCAGCAGTGAAAACCCGGGGGGGGCCAACGTCCTGACTTTC.

This clone has only a few counts. The chain is built from TRBV7-2 and TRBJ1-5; no reliable D call. V was shortened by 4 bases and J by 6 bases, with 13 bases between the two germline ends. Germline loops: CDR1 SGHTA, CDR2 FQGNSA. This CDR3 region has 14 residues. The CDR3 sequence: CASSSGSGAQPQHF. CDR3 nucleotides: TGTGCCAGCAGCTCTGGGTCAGGCGCTCAGCCCCAGCATTTT.

The chain carries TRBV6-4 and TRBJ2-3; 8 nucleotides agree with TRBD2. The CDR3 sequence is 15 residues long. V was pared by 2 bases and J by 4 bases, with 5 bases of the junction left unmatched. The germline gives CDR1 MRHNA, CDR2 SNTAGT. This CDR3 reads CASSDRGGPPDTQYF. The CDR3 DNA sequence: TGTGCCAGCAGTGACCGGGGGGGGCCTCCAGATACGCAGTATTTT.

The rearrangement links TRBV6-1 to TRBJ1-2; 7 positions agree with TRBD1. Germline V lookup: CDR1 MNHNS, CDR2 SASEGT. The CDR3 totals 14 residues. With 3 bases clipped from V and 5 bases from J, the junction kept 6 bases outside the gene matches. As DNA, the CDR3 is TGTGCCAGCAGTGATAGGACAGGCACATATGGCTACACCTTC. It is translated as CASSDRTGTYGYTF.

The J gene is TRBJ2-5, the V gene TRBV28; 8 bases map to TRBD1. After removal of 7 bases from V and 7 bases from J, the junction contained 8 bases not matched to a gene. From germline, CDR1 is MDHEN and CDR2 SYDVKM. The CDR3 is 13 amino acids. In DNA, the CDR3 is TGTGCCAGCACCTCAGGGGGCTCGGGGACCCAGTACTTC. Protein product: CASTSGGSGTQYF.

The chain uses TRBV19 and TRBJ1-2, with D maybe TRBD1 (5 bases). There are 16 residues in the CDR3. The germline V gene encodes CDR1 LNHDA and CDR2 SQIVND (reference sequence). The germline V and J ends were trimmed by 7 bases and 2 bases, with 20 bases remaining between them. CDR3 sequence (DNA): TGTGCCAGTACCCTAACGGGAGCGGGGGTCAACTATGGCTACACCTTC. Protein product: CASTLTGAGVNYGYTF.

The gene calls are TRBV5-6 and TRBJ2-2; 10 nucleotides line up with TRBD1. CDR1 SGHDT and CDR2 YYEEEE come from the germline V gene. V dropped 4 bases and J dropped 4; count of bases not matched to a gene: 4. The CDR3 consists of 15 residues. In DNA form, the CDR3 reads TGTGCCAGCAGCATCCGGACAGGGGGCACCGGGGAGCTGTTTTTT. As protein: CASSIRTGGTGELFF.

The V and J genes are TRBV2 and TRBJ2-6, with D possibly matching TRBD2 (7 bases). CDR3 size: 15 residues. Trimming removed 4 bases from V and 4 bases from J, with 11 bases in between. Germline CDR1 and CDR2: SNHLY and FYNNEI. The CDR3 sequence is CASSAGGLGANVLTF. DNA of the CDR3: TGTGCCAGCAGTGCGGGGGGCCTCGGGGCCAACGTCCTGACTTTC.

In DNA, the CDR3 is TGTGCCAGCAGCGGAATGGACAGACTCCTAGGCTACACCTTC. It specifies CASSGMDRLLGYTF. The rearrangement joins TRBV5-6 to TRBJ1-2; D might be TRBD1 (6 bases). This CDR3 is built from 14 residues. The germline V and J ends were trimmed by 4 bases and 8 bases, with 18 bases remaining between them. CDR1 is SGHDT, CDR2 YYEEEE, per germline.

The rearrangement uses TRBV6-4 and TRBJ1-1; D may be TRBD1 (5 bases). There are 14 residues in the CDR3. V lost 6 bases and J 1 base, leaving 12 bases between the germline ends. Germline V gene data show CDR1 as MRHNA and CDR2 as SNTAGT. The DNA of the CDR3 is TGTGCCAGCAGGCCACAGGTTACGAACACTGAAGCTTTCTTT. It is translated as CASRPQVTNTEAFF.

CDR3 nucleotide sequence: TGTGCCAGCAGCCAATCTGACAAATACGAGCAGTACTTC. Its translation is CASSQSDKYEQYF. The chain joins TRBV11-2 to TRBJ2-7; D is ambiguous. This CDR3 contains 13 residues. The germline V and J ends were trimmed by 5 bases and 4 bases, with 12 bases remaining between them. The germline V gene has CDR1 SGHAT and CDR2 FQNNGV.

This CDR3 reads CASSDMGGTNTEAFF. In DNA form, the CDR3 reads TGTGCCAGCAGTGATATGGGGGGAACGAACACTGAAGCTTTCTTT. The chain uses TRBV6-1 and TRBJ1-1; a weak D match, TRBD1 (5 bases). Germline CDR1 is MNHNS and CDR2 is SASEGT. CDR3 length: 15 amino acids. Trimming removed 3 bases at V and 1 base at J, with 12 bases between.

The genes are TRBV5-1 and TRBJ1-5; the D is unclear. Germline V gene lookup returns CDR1 SGHRS and CDR2 YFSETQ. Trimming pared 0 bases from V and 0 bases from J, leaving 7 bases between. This CDR3 comprises 15 residues. DNA of the CDR3: TGCGCCAGCAGCTTGGGCGGGCCTAGCAATCAGCCCCAGCATTTT. Its translation is CASSLGGPSNQPQHF.

The chain uses TRBV6-5 and TRBJ1-2; D is perhaps TRBD1 (5 bases). Germline V gene lookup returns CDR1 MNHEY and CDR2 SVGAGI. Trimming stripped 6 bases from V and 0 bases from J, with 14 bases between. This CDR3 is built from 15 residues. The CDR3 DNA is TGTGCCAGCAGCCCCAATGACAGCCCTAACTATGGCTACACCTTC. It encodes CASSPNDSPNYGYTF.

This sequence joins TRBV6-6 and TRBJ1-2, with 9 bases aligning to TRBD1. The CDR3 runs to 13 residues. Trimming at V came to 5 bases and at J to 7 bases, leaving 5 bases not matched to a gene. Germline V gene data show CDR1 as MNHNY and CDR2 as SVGAGI (reference sequence). DNA for the CDR3: TGTGCCAGCAGTCTCGACAGGGGGGGTGGCTACACCTTC. Protein sequence: CASSLDRGGGYTF.

The chain carries TRBV7-9 and TRBJ2-5; TRBD2 might be the D (5 bases). The CDR3 spans 14 residues. Trimming stripped 2 bases from V and 5 bases from J, with 12 bases between. Germline V gene data show CDR1 as SEHNR and CDR2 as FQNEAQ (reference sequence). The CDR3 spells CASSLMGSEETQYF. CDR3 coding DNA: TGTGCCAGCAGCTTAATGGGGAGTGAGGAGACCCAGTACTTC.

This clone was seen more than once but under ten times. V is TRBV7-3 and J is TRBJ1-3; TRBD1 might be the D (5 bases). The V end was cut by 5 bases, the J end by 8 bases, with 19 bases between. The length of the CDR3 is 15 residues. Germline V gene lookup returns CDR1 SGHTA and CDR2 FQGTGA. Here the CDR3 reads CASSPSWAGGDTIYF. CDR3 DNA sequence: TGTGCCAGCAGCCCCTCTTGGGCCGGAGGGGACACCATATATTTT. The full variable domain, completed using reference TRBV7-3 and TRBJ1-3, is GAGVSQTPSNKVTEKGKYVELRCDPISGHTALYWYRQSLGQGPEFLIYFQGTGAADDSGLPNDRFFAVRPEGSVSTLKIQRTERGDSAVYLCASSPSWAGGDTIYFGEGSWLTVV.

The chain combines TRBV30 with TRBJ2-5, with D perhaps matching TRBD1 (5 bases). V lost 0 bases to trimming and J lost 9 bases, with 17 bases between them. Germline V gives CDR1 GTSNPN, CDR2 SVGIG (reference sequence). The CDR3 is made up of 14 amino acids. CDR3 loop: CAWSVYWPLGPQYF. The CDR3 DNA sequence: TGTGCCTGGAGTGTCTACTGGCCCTTGGGGCCCCAGTACTTC.

The chain combines TRBV25-1 with TRBJ1-1, with TRBD1 as a possible D gene (5 bases). With 4 bases removed from V and 5 bases from J, the gap between germline ends came to 14 bases. Per germline, CDR1 MGHDK and CDR2 SYGVNS. The CDR3 is made up of 14 amino acids. The CDR3 DNA reads TGTGCCAGCAGTGGGCTTCAGGGAAGAACTGAAGCTTTCTTT. Translation gives CASSGLQGRTEAFF.

The chain recombines TRBV5-1 with TRBJ2-5, with 10 bases aligning to TRBD2. Trimming removed 0 bases from V and 4 bases from J; junction bases left unmatched: 6. Germline V gives CDR1 SGHRS, CDR2 YFSETQ. The CDR3 runs to 16 residues. The CDR3 loop is CASSLDSGGALETQYF. CDR3 coding DNA: TGCGCCAGCAGCTTGGACAGCGGGGGGGCCTTAGAGACCCAGTACTTC.

This clone was recorded only once. The gene calls are TRBV6-5 and TRBJ1-2, with TRBD1 matching over 9 bases. After removal of 8 bases from V and 8 bases from J, the junction contained 12 bases not matched to a gene. The V gene's germline CDR1 is MNHEY and CDR2 SVGAGI. The CDR3 consists of 14 residues. This CDR3 is CASYDRGRVGGYTF. CDR3 DNA: TGTGCCAGCTATGACAGGGGGAGAGTGGGCGGCTACACCTTC.

This clone has a handful of counts. V usage is TRBV6-5 and J usage is TRBJ1-5, with 8 nucleotides matching TRBD1. Germline loops: CDR1 MNHEY, CDR2 SVGAGI. The length of the CDR3 is 15 residues. V was pared by 0 bases and J by 5 bases, with 3 bases of the junction left unmatched. The CDR3 region has the DNA TGTGCCAGCAGTTACTCCCGGACAGGGCATCAGCCCCAGCATTTT. Translation gives CASSYSRTGHQPQHF.

This sequence joins TRBV30 and TRBJ1-2; 7 bases line up with TRBD1. The CDR3 is made up of 15 amino acids. The germline gives CDR1 GTSNPN, CDR2 SVGIG (reference sequence). V shed 0 bases, J shed 8 bases, and the junction held 12 bases outside the gene matches. CDR3 amino acids: CAWSVHGAGGGGYTF. The CDR3 DNA sequence: TGTGCCTGGAGTGTACACGGGGCAGGGGGAGGAGGCTACACCTTC.

The rearrangement joins TRBV2 to TRBJ1-1; a possible D gene is TRBD1 (5 bases). This CDR3 has 14 amino acids. The V gene's germline CDR1 is SNHLY and CDR2 FYNNEI. V lost 1 base, J lost 9 bases, and 15 bases lay in between. The CDR3 DNA reads as TGTGCCAGCAGTGAAGGTTGGATACAGGAAAAAGCTTTCTTT. This translates into CASSEGWIQEKAFF. Looking up the rest from reference TRBV2 and TRBJ1-1 gives the full variable domain: EPEVTQTPSHQVTQMGQEVILRCVPISNHLYFYWYRQILGQKVEFLVSFYNNEISEKSEIFDDQFSVERPDGSNFTLKIRSTKLEDSAMYFCASSEGWIQEKAFFGQGTRLTVV.

This clone occurred once. This chain joins TRBV7-9 and TRBJ2-3; D is unclear. The CDR3 extends over 15 amino acids. The germline V and J ends were trimmed by 5 bases and 4 bases, with 16 bases remaining between them. The V gene's germline CDR1 is SEHNR and CDR2 FQNEAQ (reference sequence). Written as DNA, the CDR3 is TGTGCCAGCAGCCTATCCCTTGAGCGCGCAGATACGCAGTATTTT. It encodes CASSLSLERADTQYF.

The chain uses TRBV5-6 and TRBJ2-5; D call uncertain. Germline values: CDR1 SGHDT, CDR2 YYEEEE. Deletions cut 4 bases from V and 0 bases from J, with 4 bases between. The CDR3 has 12 amino acids. The CDR3 DNA reads as TGTGCCAGCAGCCTGTACCAAGAGACCCAGTACTTC. This sequence encodes CASSLYQETQYF. Full variable domain (outside the CDR3, taken from reference TRBV5-6 and TRBJ2-5): DAGVTQSPTHLIKTRGQQVTLRCSPKSGHDTVSWYQQALGQGPQFIFQYYEEEERQRGNFPDRFSGHQFPNYSSELNVNALLLGDSALYLCASSLYQETQYFGPGTRLLVL.